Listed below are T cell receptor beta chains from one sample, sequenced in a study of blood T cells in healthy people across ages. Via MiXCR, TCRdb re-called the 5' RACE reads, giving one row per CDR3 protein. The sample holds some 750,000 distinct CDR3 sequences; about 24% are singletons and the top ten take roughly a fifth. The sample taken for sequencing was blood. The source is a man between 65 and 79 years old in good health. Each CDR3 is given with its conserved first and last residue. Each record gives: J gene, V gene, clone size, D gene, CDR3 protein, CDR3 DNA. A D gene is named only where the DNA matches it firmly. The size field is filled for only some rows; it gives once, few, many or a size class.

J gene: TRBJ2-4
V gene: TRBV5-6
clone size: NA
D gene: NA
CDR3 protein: CASSLRDSHKNIQYF
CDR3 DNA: TGTGCCAGCAGCTTGAGAGACAGCCACAAAAACATTCAGTACTTC

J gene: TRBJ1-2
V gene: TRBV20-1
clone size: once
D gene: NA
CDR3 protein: CSAPDGNYGYTF
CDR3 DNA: TGCAGTGCTCCGGACGGTAACTATGGCTACACCTTC

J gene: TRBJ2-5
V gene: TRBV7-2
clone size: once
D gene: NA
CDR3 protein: CASSLEGGGWETQYF
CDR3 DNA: TGTGCCAGCAGCTTAGAGGGAGGCGGTTGGGAGACCCAGTACTTC

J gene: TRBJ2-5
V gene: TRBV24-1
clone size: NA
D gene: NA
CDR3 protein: CATSDFRKAGAETQYF
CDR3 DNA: TGTGCCACCAGTGATTTCCGGAAGGCGGGTGCAGAGACCCAGTACTTC

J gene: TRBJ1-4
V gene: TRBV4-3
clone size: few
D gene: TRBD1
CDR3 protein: CASSQGGQGLFLSNEKLFF
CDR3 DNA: TGCGCCAGCAGCCAAGGAGGACAGGGGCTTTTTTTATCTAATGAAAAACTGTTTTTT

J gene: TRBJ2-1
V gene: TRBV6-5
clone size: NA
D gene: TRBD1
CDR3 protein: CASCSAGTGANNEQFF
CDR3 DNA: TGTGCCAGTTGTTCCGCCGGGACAGGGGCGAACAATGAGCAGTTCTTC

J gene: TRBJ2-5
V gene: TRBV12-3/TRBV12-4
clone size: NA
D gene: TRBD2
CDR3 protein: CASGNLAGGPLQETQYF
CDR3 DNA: TGTGCCAGCGGAAACCTAGCGGGGGGACCCTTACAAGAGACCCAGTACTTC

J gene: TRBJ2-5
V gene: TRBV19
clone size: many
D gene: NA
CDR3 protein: CASSTGDLETQYF
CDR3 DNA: TGTGCCAGTAGTACAGGGGATTTGGAGACCCAGTACTTC

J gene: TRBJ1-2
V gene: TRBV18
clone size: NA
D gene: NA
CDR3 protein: CASSPPGHINYGYTF
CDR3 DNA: TGTGCCAGCTCACCTCCGGGACATATAAACTATGGCTACACCTTC

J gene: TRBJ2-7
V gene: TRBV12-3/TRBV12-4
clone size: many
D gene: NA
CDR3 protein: CASGSSYEQYF
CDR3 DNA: TGTGCCAGCGGGTCATCCTACGAGCAGTACTTC

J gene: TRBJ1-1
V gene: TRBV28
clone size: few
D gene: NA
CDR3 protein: CASSTPTGEAFF
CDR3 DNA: TGTGCCAGCAGTACACCAACAGGGGAAGCTTTCTTT

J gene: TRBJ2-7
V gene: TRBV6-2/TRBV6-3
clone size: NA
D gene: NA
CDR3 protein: CASSFAGKGGYEQYF
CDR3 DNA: TGTGCCAGCAGTTTCGCCGGGAAAGGGGGCTACGAGCAGTACTTC

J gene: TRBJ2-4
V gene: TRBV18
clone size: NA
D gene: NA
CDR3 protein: CASSPYPGDRNIQYF
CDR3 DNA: TGTGCCAGCTCACCTTATCCGGGGGATAGAAACATTCAGTACTTC